This T cell receptor (beta chain) originates from a study of cytomegalovirus exposure and HLA in healthy donors. Study summary: The study's early data release held about 85 million unique TCRs from HLA-typed donors. The study, taken as a whole, reports: For most TCR sequences rarity was the rule, although some public TCRs occurred in many donors. Confirmation in vitro established that a few CMV-associated chains were specific for CMV antigens. In a later analysis, TCR association rates varied by HLA locus: DRB1 most, HLA-C fewest.

The PCR was carried out with 60 Vbeta primers and 13 Jbeta primers. Sequenced by immunoSEQ multiplex PCR; TCRdb stores in-frame clones only, minus some. The table shows about 95,000 clones, with under 85% occurring only once. There are a few counts of this clone. Its antigen is not known. CDR1 is GTSNPN, CDR2 SVGIG, per germline (reference sequence). Unmatched junction bases numbered 5, after V lost 5 bases and J lost 2 bases. The CDR3 runs to 14 residues. V usage is TRBV30 and J usage is TRBJ1-1; 10 positions agree with TRBD1. Sequencing was carried out using PBMCs. This receptor was taken from a man between 18 and 35 years old in good health and CMV-seropositive. The CDR3 DNA sequence: TGTGCCTGGTTCCGGGACAGGGGAAACACTGAAGCTTTCTTT. Translating gives CAWFRDRGNTEAFF.